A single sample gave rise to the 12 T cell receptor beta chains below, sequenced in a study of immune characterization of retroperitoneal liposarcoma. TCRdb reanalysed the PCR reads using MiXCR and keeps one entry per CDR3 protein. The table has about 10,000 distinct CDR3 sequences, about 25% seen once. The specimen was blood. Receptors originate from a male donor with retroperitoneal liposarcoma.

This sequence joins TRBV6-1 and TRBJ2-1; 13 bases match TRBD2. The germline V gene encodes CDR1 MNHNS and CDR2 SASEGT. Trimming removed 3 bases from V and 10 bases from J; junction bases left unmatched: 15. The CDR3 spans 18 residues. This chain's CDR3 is CASSDGLAGDGTTYEQFF. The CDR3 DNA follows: TGTGCCAGCAGTGACGGACTAGCGGGAGATGGGACTACCTACGAGCAGTTCTTC.

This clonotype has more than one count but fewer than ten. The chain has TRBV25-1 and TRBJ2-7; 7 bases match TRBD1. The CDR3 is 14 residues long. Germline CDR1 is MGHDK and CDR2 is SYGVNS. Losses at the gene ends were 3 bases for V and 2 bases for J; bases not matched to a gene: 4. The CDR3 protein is CASSEPGQPYEQYF. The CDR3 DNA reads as TGTGCCAGCAGTGAGCCGGGACAGCCCTACGAGCAGTACTTC.

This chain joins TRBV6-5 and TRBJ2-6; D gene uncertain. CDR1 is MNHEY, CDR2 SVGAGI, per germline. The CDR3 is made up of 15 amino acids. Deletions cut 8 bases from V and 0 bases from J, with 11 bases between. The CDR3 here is CASRPDRSGANVLTF. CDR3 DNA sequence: TGTGCCAGCCGCCCGGACCGCTCTGGGGCCAACGTCCTGACTTTC.

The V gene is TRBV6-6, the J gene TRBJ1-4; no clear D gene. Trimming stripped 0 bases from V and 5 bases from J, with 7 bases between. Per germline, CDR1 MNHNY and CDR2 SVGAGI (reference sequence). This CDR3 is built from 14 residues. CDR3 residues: CASSYSLTNEKLFF. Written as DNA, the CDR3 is TGTGCCAGCAGTTACTCCCTTACAAATGAAAAACTGTTTTTT.

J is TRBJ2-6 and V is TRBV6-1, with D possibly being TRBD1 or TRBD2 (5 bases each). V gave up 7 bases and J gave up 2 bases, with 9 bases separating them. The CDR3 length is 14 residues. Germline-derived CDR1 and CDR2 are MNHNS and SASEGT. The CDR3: CASTTGPGANVLTF. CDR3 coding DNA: TGTGCCAGCACCACGGGACCTGGGGCCAACGTCCTGACTTTC.

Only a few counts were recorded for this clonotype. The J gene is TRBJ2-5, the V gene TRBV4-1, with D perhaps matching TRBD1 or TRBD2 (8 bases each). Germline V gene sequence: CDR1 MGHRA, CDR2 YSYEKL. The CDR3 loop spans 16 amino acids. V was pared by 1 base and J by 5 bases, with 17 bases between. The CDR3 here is CASSQAPGGGGETQYF. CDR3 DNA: TGCGCCAGCAGCCAAGCTCCAGGGGGCGGGGGGGAGACCCAGTACTTC.

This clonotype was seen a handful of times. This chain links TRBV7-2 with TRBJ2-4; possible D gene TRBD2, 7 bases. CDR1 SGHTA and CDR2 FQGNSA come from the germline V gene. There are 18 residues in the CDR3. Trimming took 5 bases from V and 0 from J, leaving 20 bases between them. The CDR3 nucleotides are TGTGCCAGCAGCACGGTCGTGGGGGGGCGTCTAGCCAAAAACATTCAGTACTTC. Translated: CASSTVVGGRLAKNIQYF.

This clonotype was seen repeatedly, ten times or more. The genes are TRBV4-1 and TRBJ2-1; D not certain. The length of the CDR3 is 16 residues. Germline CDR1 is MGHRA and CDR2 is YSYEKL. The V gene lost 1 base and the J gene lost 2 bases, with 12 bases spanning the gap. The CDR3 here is CASSQGVRLTYNEQFF. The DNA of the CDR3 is TGCGCCAGCAGCCAAGGGGTGAGGCTCACCTACAATGAGCAGTTCTTC.

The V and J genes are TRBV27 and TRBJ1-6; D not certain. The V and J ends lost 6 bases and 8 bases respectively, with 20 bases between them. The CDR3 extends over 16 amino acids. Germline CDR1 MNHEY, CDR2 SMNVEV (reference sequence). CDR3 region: CASRHRRGREDSPLHF. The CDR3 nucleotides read TGTGCCAGCAGACATCGACGAGGACGGGAGGATTCACCCCTCCACTTT.

The CDR3 bases are TGTGCCAGCAGCTTAGAAGGTCGTAGGGGATCCTATGGCTACACCTTC. Protein product: CASSLEGRRGSYGYTF. The rearrangement links TRBV11-3 to TRBJ1-2, with TRBD1 as a possible D gene (5 bases). Trimming left V 0 bases short and J 4 bases short, with 15 bases between. The CDR3 is 16 residues long. CDR1 is SGHNT and CDR2 is YENEEA in the germline V gene. Based on the CDR3 plus reference TRBV11-3 and TRBJ1-2, the full variable domain is EAGVVQSPRYKIIEKKQPVAFWCNPISGHNTLYWYLQNLGQGPELLIRYENEEAVDDSQLPKDRFSAERLKGVDSTLKIQPAELGDSAVYLCASSLEGRRGSYGYTFGSGTRLTVV.

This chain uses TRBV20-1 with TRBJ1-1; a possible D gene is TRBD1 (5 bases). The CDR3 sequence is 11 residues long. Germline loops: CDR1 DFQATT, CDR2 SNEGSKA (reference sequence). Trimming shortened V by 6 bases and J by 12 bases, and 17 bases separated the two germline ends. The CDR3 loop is CSARTQGPTFF. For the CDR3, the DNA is TGCAGTGCCCGTACCCAGGGCCCGACTTTCTTT.

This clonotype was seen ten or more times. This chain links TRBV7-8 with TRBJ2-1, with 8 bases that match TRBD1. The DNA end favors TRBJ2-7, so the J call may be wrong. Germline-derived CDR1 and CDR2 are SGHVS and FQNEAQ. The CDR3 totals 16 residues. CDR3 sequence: CASSTATRTGLAEQYF. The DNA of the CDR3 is TGTGCCAGCAGCACAGCCACACGGACAGGGCTTGCCGAGCAGTACTTC.